What follows are 28 T cell receptor beta chains derived from one specimen sequenced in a study of early T cells in non-severe SARS-CoV-2 infection. MiXCR was run by TCRdb on the 5' RACE reads, yielding one entry per CDR3 protein. The repertoire holds 40,000 to 50,000 distinct CDR3 sequences, with over 5% as singletons. The starting material was whole blood, obtained at baseline. Every receptor here comes from an adult who was a healthcare worker with PCR-confirmed SARS-CoV-2 infection or an uninfected control (not recorded which).

Ten or more counts support this clonotype. V and J are TRBV6-2 or TRBV6-3 and TRBJ2-5; D tentatively reads TRBD1 or TRBD2 (5 bases each). Germline CDR1 reads MNHEY; CDR2 reads SVGEGT. The CDR3 has 16 residues. Trimming removed 2 bases at V and 4 bases at J, with 17 bases between. The CDR3 loop reads CASSYGGRLIGETQYF. The DNA of the CDR3 is TGTGCCAGCAGTTACGGGGGAAGACTGATAGGAGAGACCCAGTACTTC.

This clonotype has at least ten counts. This chain uses TRBV12-3 or TRBV12-4 with TRBJ2-1, with TRBD2 as a possible D gene (6 bases). The germline V and J ends were trimmed by 7 bases and 5 bases, with 21 bases remaining between them. CDR3 length equals 16 residues. CDR3 DNA sequence: TGTGCCAGCACCCCACCAGCGGGTGATCGTAACAATGAGCAGTTCTTC. This sequence encodes CASTPPAGDRNNEQFF.

This clonotype appeared many times. The chain employs TRBV20-1 and TRBJ2-1; 10 positions agree with TRBD2. CDR3 length: 15 residues. V dropped 1 base and J dropped 9; count of bases not matched to a gene: 9. CDR1 is DFQATT, CDR2 SNEGSKA, per germline (reference sequence). DNA for the CDR3: TGCAGTGCTAGAGCCCTAGCGGGAGAGGCGGGTGAGCAGTTCTTC. Protein sequence: CSARALAGEAGEQFF.

In its sample, this clonotype was seen many times. The V and J genes are TRBV27 and TRBJ2-1, with D perhaps given as TRBD1 or TRBD2 (5 bases each). V was pared by 5 bases and J by 7 bases, with 24 bases between. Germline V CDR1 and CDR2: MNHEY, SMNVEV (reference sequence). The CDR3 consists of 17 residues. The CDR3 loop reads CASSPGNIGTRGNEQFF. The CDR3 DNA is TGTGCCAGCAGTCCAGGGAATATAGGGACCCGAGGGAATGAGCAGTTCTTC.

This chain connects TRBV20-1 to TRBJ1-6; tentatively, D is TRBD1 (6 bases). Germline values: CDR1 DFQATT, CDR2 SNEGSKA (reference sequence). Trimming left V 0 bases short and J 1 base short, with 13 bases between. The CDR3 is 17 residues long. The CDR3 DNA follows: TGCAGTGCTAGAGATTCCAGGGGTGGGTCCTATAATTCACCCCTCCACTTT. Encoded protein: CSARDSRGGSYNSPLHF.

This clonotype showed up many times. The chain uses TRBV28 and TRBJ2-5; 9 nucleotides line up with TRBD2. This CDR3 contains 16 residues. Germline CDR1 is MDHEN and CDR2 is SYDVKM. V was pared by 0 bases and J by 4 bases, with 6 bases of the junction left unmatched. DNA of the CDR3: TGTGCCAGCAGTTTATGGGCTAGCGGGATCGGAGAGACCCAGTACTTC. As protein: CASSLWASGIGETQYF.

The sample holds many counts of this clonotype. This chain connects TRBV11-2 to TRBJ1-3; D remains ambiguous. The CDR3 contains 15 residues. V was pared by 6 bases and J by 1 base, with 13 bases between. Germline V CDR1 and CDR2: SGHAT, FQNNGV. The CDR3 nucleotides are TGTGCCAGCAGGCCCGGTGGGAGTTCTGGAAACACCATATATTTT. It translates to CASRPGGSSGNTIYF.

This clonotype occurred many times. V is TRBV24-1 and J is TRBJ1-2; D may be TRBD1 (6 bases). The germline V and J ends were trimmed by 4 bases and 8 bases, with 22 bases remaining between them. CDR1 is KGHDR, CDR2 SFDVKD, per germline. CDR3 length: 16 amino acids. CDR3 in amino acids: CATSDTRDTAPEGYTF. The CDR3 DNA reads as TGTGCCACCAGTGACACCCGGGACACCGCCCCAGAGGGCTACACCTTC.

This clonotype was seen repeatedly, ten times or more. The rearrangement uses TRBV2 and TRBJ1-3, with D perhaps matching TRBD1 (5 bases). Germline V lookup: CDR1 SNHLY, CDR2 FYNNEI. The ends were cut back, 1 base at V and 0 bases at J, with 13 bases in the middle. The CDR3 contains 17 residues. For the CDR3, the DNA is TGTGCCAGCAGTGAAGTCGGGGACGAAGACTCTGGAAACACCATATATTTT. Its translation: CASSEVGDEDSGNTIYF. The full variable domain, completed using reference TRBV2 and TRBJ1-3, is EPEVTQTPSHQVTQMGQEVILRCVPISNHLYFYWYRQILGQKVEFLVSFYNNEISEKSEIFDDQFSVERPDGSNFTLKIRSTKLEDSAMYFCASSEVGDEDSGNTIYFGEGSWLTVV.

This clonotype was found many times. The chain joins TRBV20-1 to TRBJ1-5; D uncertain. V gave up 1 base and J gave up 3 bases, with 13 bases separating them. In germline, CDR1 is DFQATT, CDR2 SNEGSKA (reference sequence). The length of the CDR3 is 15 residues. The CDR3 region has the DNA TGCAGTGCTAGAGTCGCGGGCGCGCTCAATCAGCCCCAGCATTTT. Translating gives CSARVAGALNQPQHF.

In its sample, this clonotype was seen many times. The rearrangement links TRBV5-4 to TRBJ1-1, with unresolved D. The CDR3 loop spans 14 amino acids. Between the trimmed V and J ends, which lost 4 bases and 1 base, there was a span of 11 bases. Germline CDR1 and CDR2: SGHNT and YYREEE (reference sequence). DNA of the CDR3: TGTGCCAGCAGCAGTGGTCAAGCGAACACTGAAGCTTTCTTT. The encoded protein is CASSSGQANTEAFF.

In this sample, this clonotype turned up many times. V gene TRBV5-4 combines with J gene TRBJ2-1; D might be TRBD1 (6 bases). Germline V gene lookup returns CDR1 SGHNT and CDR2 YYREEE (reference sequence). The V end was cut by 1 base, the J end by 7 bases, with 12 bases between. The CDR3 has 14 residues. The CDR3 region is CASSLYGGKNEQFF. CDR3 sequence (DNA): TGTGCCAGCAGCTTGTATGGGGGCAAGAATGAGCAGTTCTTC.

This clonotype was seen repeatedly, ten times or more. The genes are TRBV27 and TRBJ2-5; D is ambiguous. Germline V lookup: CDR1 MNHEY, CDR2 SMNVEV (reference sequence). Trimming shortened V by 6 bases and J by 0 bases, and 11 bases separated the two germline ends. The CDR3 has 14 amino acids. CDR3: CASSLRLDQETQYF. The CDR3, as DNA: TGTGCCAGCAGCCTCAGGTTGGACCAAGAGACCCAGTACTTC.

The chain couples TRBV21-1 to TRBJ1-5. TRBV21-1 is marked as a pseudogene. CDR3 length: 15 amino acids. CDR3 in DNA: TGTGCCAGCAGCAAAAGATTCAATAGCAATCAGCCCCAGCATTTT. It yields the protein CASSKRFNSNQPQHF.

The table lists this clonotype with many counts. The chain couples TRBV24-1 to TRBJ2-1; 7 nucleotides match TRBD2. The ends lost 0 bases at V and 7 bases at J; junction bases unmatched: 8. Germline loops: CDR1 KGHDR, CDR2 SFDVKD. The CDR3 is 16 residues long. CDR3 region: CATSDLGGESPNEQFF. CDR3 nucleotides: TGTGCCACCAGTGATTTGGGGGGGGAATCCCCGAATGAGCAGTTCTTC.

This clonotype is categorized as medium-sized. The V gene is TRBV20-1, the J gene TRBJ2-7; D gene unclear. V gave up 4 bases and J gave up 2 bases, with 6 bases separating them. The CDR3 is 11 residues long. CDR1 and CDR2 from the germline V gene are DFQATT and SNEGSKA (reference sequence). DNA for the CDR3: TGCAGTGCTAAGGCCCCCTACGAGCAGTACTTC. Its translation: CSAKAPYEQYF.

This clonotype appeared many times. The CDR3 DNA is TGTGCCAGCAGGGATAGCGGGGCCAACTACGAGCAGTACTTC. It yields the protein CASRDSGANYEQYF. This chain connects TRBV27 to TRBJ2-7; 8 bases line up with TRBD2. V lost 6 bases, J lost 3 bases, and 7 bases stayed unmatched. This CDR3 comprises 14 residues. Germline V gene sequence: CDR1 MNHEY, CDR2 SMNVEV (reference sequence).

This clonotype was seen repeatedly, ten times or more. The chain is built from TRBV19 and TRBJ2-1; weak D call: TRBD2 (5 bases). Looked up from germline, CDR1 is LNHDA and CDR2 is SQIVND (reference sequence). V was shortened by 3 bases and J by 1 base, with 10 bases between the two germline ends. The CDR3 runs 15 residues. The CDR3 DNA sequence: TGTGCCAGTAGTATGGGCAGCGGATCCTACAATGAGCAGTTCTTC. Protein sequence: CASSMGSGSYNEQFF. The variable domain in full, with the rest retrieved from reference TRBV19 and TRBJ2-1, is DGGITQSPKYLFRKEGQNVTLSCEQNLNHDAMYWYRQDPGQGLRLIYYSQIVNDFQKGDIAEGYSVSREKKESFPLTVTSAQKNPTAFYLCASSMGSGSYNEQFFGPGTRLTVL.

The chain recombines TRBV2 with TRBJ1-4; D not certain. V lost 6 bases, J lost 6 bases, and 8 bases lay in between. Germline V gives CDR1 SNHLY, CDR2 FYNNEI. This CDR3 spans 12 amino acids. The CDR3 here is CASRELDEKLFF. DNA of the CDR3: TGTGCCAGCAGGGAATTAGATGAAAAACTGTTTTTT.

J is TRBJ2-7 and V is TRBV10-3, with TRBD2 as a possible D gene (6 bases). V lost 4 bases to trimming and J lost 0 bases, with 10 bases between them. The CDR3 totals 14 residues. Germline CDR1 ENHRY, CDR2 SYGVKD. The CDR3 sequence: CAISVSGSSYEQYF. For the CDR3, the DNA is TGTGCCATCAGTGTCAGCGGGTCCTCCTACGAGCAGTACTTC.

This clonotype occurred many times. The chain is built from TRBV27 and TRBJ2-3, with 9 positions matching TRBD2. V dropped 4 bases and J dropped 6; count of bases not matched to a gene: 5. The CDR3 is made up of 14 amino acids. CDR1 is MNHEY, CDR2 SMNVEV, per germline (reference sequence). CDR3 DNA sequence: TGTGCCAGCAGTTGGCGGGAGGGCCCCGATACGCAGTATTTT. The encoded protein is CASSWREGPDTQYF.

This clonotype has a count of ten or more. The chain combines TRBV6-2 or TRBV6-3 with TRBJ2-2; D is possibly TRBD2 (5 bases). V lost 11 bases, J lost 7 bases, and 23 bases lay in between. This CDR3 contains 15 residues. Germline V lookup: CDR1 MNHEY, CDR2 SVGEGT. The CDR3 DNA is TGTGCCGGCCGTTCCCGAGGGCCTAAGGACGGGGAGCTGTTTTTT. Its translation: CAGRSRGPKDGELFF.

This clonotype was counted at least ten times. The rearrangement joins TRBV12-3 or TRBV12-4 to TRBJ1-1, with D unresolved. V was shortened by 3 bases and J by 6 bases, with 11 bases between the two germline ends. This CDR3 is 13 amino acids long. The CDR3 sequence is CASSFGPGAEAFF. CDR3 in DNA: TGTGCCAGCAGTTTCGGTCCTGGTGCTGAAGCTTTCTTT.

This clonotype was counted ten times or more. The gene calls are TRBV20-1 and TRBJ1-6; 8 bases are a match to TRBD1. The CDR3 sequence is 14 residues long. Germline CDR1 is DFQATT and CDR2 is SNEGSKA (reference sequence). Trimming cost V 0 bases and J 9 bases; bases outside gene matches: 4. This CDR3 reads CSAREQGGSSPLHF. The CDR3, as DNA: TGCAGTGCTAGAGAACAGGGGGGTAGTTCACCCCTCCACTTT.

There are many counts of this clonotype. V usage is TRBV25-1 and J usage is TRBJ2-1; 9 bases fit TRBD2. The V gene's germline CDR1 is MGHDK and CDR2 SYGVNS. The CDR3 is made up of 15 amino acids. Trimming removed 2 bases from V and 9 bases from J; junction bases left unmatched: 8. The DNA of the CDR3 is TGTGCCAGCAGTGAAGGCCTAGCGGGATCTCCTGAGCAGTTCTTC. Its protein product is CASSEGLAGSPEQFF. Using reference TRBV25-1 and TRBJ2-1 for the parts outside the CDR3, the full variable domain is EADIYQTPRYLVIGTGKKITLECSQTMGHDKMYWYQQDPGMELHLIHYSYGVNSTEKGDLSSESTVSRIRTEHFPLTLESARPSHTSQYLCASSEGLAGSPEQFFGPGTRLTVL.

The gene calls are TRBV19 and TRBJ2-7; TRBD2 might be the D (6 bases). CDR1 LNHDA and CDR2 SQIVND come from the germline V gene (reference sequence). Trimming shortened V by 5 bases and J by 0 bases, and 14 bases separated the two germline ends. The CDR3 is made up of 15 amino acids. The DNA for the CDR3 is TGTGCCAGTAGTTTCGCCGGGAGTCCCTCCTACGAGCAGTACTTC. Its translation is CASSFAGSPSYEQYF.

There are many counts of this clonotype. The chain has TRBV6-6 and TRBJ1-2; no clear D gene. Germline V gene lookup returns CDR1 MNHNY and CDR2 SVGAGI (reference sequence). The V end was cut by 2 bases, the J end by 2 bases, with 6 bases between. CDR3 length: 13 residues. The CDR3 region is CASSYRANYGYTF. DNA for the CDR3: TGTGCCAGCAGTTACAGGGCAAACTATGGCTACACCTTC.

This clonotype was recorded at least ten times. The gene calls are TRBV11-2 and TRBJ2-3; 7 bases align to TRBD2. There are 15 residues in the CDR3. After removal of 3 bases from V and 5 bases from J, the junction contained 8 bases not matched to a gene. Per germline, CDR1 SGHAT and CDR2 FQNNGV. The CDR3 reads CASSFFREARDTQYF. CDR3 nucleotide sequence: TGTGCCAGCAGCTTTTTCCGGGAGGCGCGAGATACGCAGTATTTT.